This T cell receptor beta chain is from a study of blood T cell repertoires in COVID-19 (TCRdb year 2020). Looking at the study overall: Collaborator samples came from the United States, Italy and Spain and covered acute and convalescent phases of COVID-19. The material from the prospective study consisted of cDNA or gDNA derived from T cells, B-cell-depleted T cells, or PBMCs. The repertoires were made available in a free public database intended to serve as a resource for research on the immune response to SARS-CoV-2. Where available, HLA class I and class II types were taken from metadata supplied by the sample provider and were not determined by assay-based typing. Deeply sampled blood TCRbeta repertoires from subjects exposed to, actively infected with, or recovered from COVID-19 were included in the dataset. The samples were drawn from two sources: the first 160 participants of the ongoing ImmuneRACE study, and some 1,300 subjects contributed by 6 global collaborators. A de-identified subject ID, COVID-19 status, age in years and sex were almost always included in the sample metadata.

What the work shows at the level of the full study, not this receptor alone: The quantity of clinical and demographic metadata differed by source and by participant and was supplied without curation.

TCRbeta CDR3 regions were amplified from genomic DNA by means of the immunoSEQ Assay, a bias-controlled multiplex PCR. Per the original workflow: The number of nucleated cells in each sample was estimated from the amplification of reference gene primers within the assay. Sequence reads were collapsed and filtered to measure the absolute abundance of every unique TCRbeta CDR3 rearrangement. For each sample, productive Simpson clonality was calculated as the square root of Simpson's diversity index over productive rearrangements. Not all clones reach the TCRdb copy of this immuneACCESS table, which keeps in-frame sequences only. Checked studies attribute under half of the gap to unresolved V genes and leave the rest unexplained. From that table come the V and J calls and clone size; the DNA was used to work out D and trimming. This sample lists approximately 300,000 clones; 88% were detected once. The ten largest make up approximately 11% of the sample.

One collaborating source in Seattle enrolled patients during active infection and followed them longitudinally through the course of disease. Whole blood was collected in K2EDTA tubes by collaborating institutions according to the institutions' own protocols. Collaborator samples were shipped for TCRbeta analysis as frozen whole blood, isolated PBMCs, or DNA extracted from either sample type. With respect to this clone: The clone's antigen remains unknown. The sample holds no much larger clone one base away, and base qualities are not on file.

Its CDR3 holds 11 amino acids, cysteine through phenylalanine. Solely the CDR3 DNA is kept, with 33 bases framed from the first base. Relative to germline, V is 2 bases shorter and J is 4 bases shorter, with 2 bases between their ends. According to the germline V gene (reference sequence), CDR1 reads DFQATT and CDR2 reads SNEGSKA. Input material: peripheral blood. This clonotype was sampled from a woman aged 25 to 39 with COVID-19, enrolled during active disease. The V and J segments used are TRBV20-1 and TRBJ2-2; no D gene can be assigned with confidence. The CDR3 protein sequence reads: CSARRTGELFF. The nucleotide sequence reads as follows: TGCAGTGCTAGACGCACCGGGGAGCTGTTTTTT.